The TCR beta chain under discussion was sequenced for a study of T cells after posttransplantation cyclophosphamide. Libraries were prepared by immunoSEQ multiplex PCR; TCRdb keeps only in-frame clonotypes and omits some of them. This table has 7,500 to 10,000 clones, roughly 90% appearing once. Controls had myeloablative marrow grafts with methotrexate and calcineurin inhibitor, sampled at 1 year. This CDR3 spans 19 amino acids. Trimming cost V 4 bases and J 2 bases, with 23 bases left between them. Germline lookup yields CDR1 LNHDA and CDR2 SQIVND (reference sequence). The TCR originated in a male patient aged 50 to 59 who received an allogeneic stem cell transplant from an unrelated donor, was CMV-positive, and had chronic GVHD only. Some of these T cells may belong to the graft donor. Sequencing was performed on PBMCs, taken around 440 days after allogeneic stem cell transplant with calcineurin inhibitor and methotrexate. This chain uses TRBV19 with TRBJ2-2; a weak D match, TRBD2 (7 bases). CDR3 in DNA: TGTGCCAGTAGTAACCGAGGGGGGGGAGGCCATACAAACACCGGGGAGCTGTTTTTT. It yields the protein CASSNRGGGGHTNTGELFF.